A single sample gave rise to the 29 T cell receptor beta chains below, sequenced in a study of cytomegalovirus exposure and HLA in healthy donors. The primer mix had 60 Vbeta and 13 Jbeta primers. The repertoire was sequenced with immunoSEQ multiplex PCR; TCRdb's copy has only in-frame clones and lacks some. The table records 110,000 or so clones, 80% to 85% of them present only once. The sample taken for sequencing was PBMCs. The origin of the receptors is a young man in good health and CMV-seropositive.

V usage is TRBV27 and J usage is TRBJ1-1; 8 nucleotides match TRBD1. V shed 4 bases and J 8 bases; nucleotides not matched to a gene: 9. The CDR3 is 14 amino acids. The germline CDR1 and CDR2 sequences are MNHEY and SMNVEV (reference sequence). CDR3 sequence (DNA): TGTGCCAGCAGTTCGGGGACAGGCTCCTTCGAAGCTTTCTTT. Translating it yields CASSSGTGSFEAFF.

The V call is TRBV6-1, the J call TRBJ2-7, with D unresolved. There are 11 residues in the CDR3. The V and J ends lost 6 bases and 7 bases respectively, with 10 bases between them. CDR1 is MNHNS and CDR2 is SASEGT in the germline V gene. For the CDR3, the DNA is TGTGCCAGCAGAGACTCAGTAGAGCAGTACTTC. Translation: CASRDSVEQYF.

V gene TRBV28 combines with J gene TRBJ1-5; no clear D gene. The CDR3 has 12 amino acids. Germline V gene data show CDR1 as MDHEN and CDR2 as SYDVKM. Between the trimmed V and J ends, which lost 10 bases and 1 base, there was a span of 8 bases. The CDR3 DNA follows: TGTGCCATTCACTCGAGCAATCAGCCCCAGCATTTT. Protein sequence: CAIHSSNQPQHF.

This clone was seen once. The chain is built from TRBV19 and TRBJ2-1, with D tentatively TRBD1 (6 bases). CDR3 size: 15 residues. Germline V lookup: CDR1 LNHDA, CDR2 SQIVND (reference sequence). With 5 bases removed from V and 8 bases from J, the gap between germline ends came to 19 bases. The CDR3 here is CASSVAGVGVDEQFF. CDR3 in DNA: TGTGCCAGTAGTGTCGCAGGGGTCGGGGTCGATGAGCAGTTCTTC.

The chain is built from TRBV6-5 and TRBJ2-2; D unclear. The CDR3 has 13 amino acids. CDR1 MNHEY and CDR2 SVGAGI come from the germline V gene. Trimming removed 5 bases at V and 0 bases at J, with 4 bases between. The CDR3 coding sequence is TGTGCCAGCAGTCGGGCGAACACCGGGGAGCTGTTTTTT. It encodes CASSRANTGELFF.

The chain uses TRBV21-1 and TRBJ1-5; TRBD1 is the table's D call and was not checked against the DNA. TRBV21-1 is tagged as a pseudogene. The CDR3 loop spans 15 amino acids. The CDR3 bases are TGTGCCAGAGAAAACGGACAGGAAAGCAATCAGCCCCAGCATTTT. The encoded protein is CARENGQESNQPQHF.

This chain uses TRBV11-2 with TRBJ2-1, with TRBD2 matching over 10 bases. CDR3 length equals 14 residues. CDR1 is SGHAT and CDR2 is FQNNGV in the germline V gene. Losses at the gene ends were 0 bases for V and 8 bases for J; bases not matched to a gene: 1. The chain's CDR3 is CASSLDLAGDEQFF. The CDR3 nucleotides are TGTGCCAGCAGCTTAGATCTAGCGGGGGATGAGCAGTTCTTC.

The V gene is TRBV16, the J gene TRBJ1-5; TRBD1 might be the D (5 bases). V shed 2 bases and J shed 7 bases, with 15 bases lying between them. This CDR3 spans 15 amino acids. Germline loops: CDR1 KGHSY, CDR2 FQNENV. CDR3 sequence (DNA): TGTGCCAGCAGCCAAGGGGGGGGAGTAGGGCAGCCCCAGCATTTT. Its translation: CASSQGGGVGQPQHF.

This clone was detected only once. The chain couples TRBV7-8 to TRBJ2-7, with TRBD1 identical over 11 bases. Per the germline V gene, CDR1 is SGHVS and CDR2 is FQNEAQ. V trimming: 4 bases; J trimming: 4 bases; junction bases outside the gene matches: 6. This CDR3 spans 15 amino acids. CDR3 region: CASSWTGGGEYEQYF. The DNA for the CDR3 is TGTGCCAGCAGCTGGACAGGGGGCGGTGAGTACGAGCAGTACTTC.

J is TRBJ1-1 and V is TRBV18, with a weak D call TRBD1 (5 bases). This CDR3 comprises 14 residues. Deletions cut 2 bases from V and 3 bases from J, with 10 bases between. CDR1 is KGHSH and CDR2 is LQKENI in the germline V gene. CDR3 nucleotides: TGTGCCAGCTCACCATTTAGGGGTGACACTGAAGCTTTCTTT. This codes for CASSPFRGDTEAFF.

CDR3 protein: CASKVPGQHYGYTF. DNA for the CDR3: TGTGCCAGTAAAGTCCCGGGACAGCACTATGGCTACACCTTC. The rearrangement joins TRBV19 to TRBJ1-2; 7 nucleotides match TRBD1. The CDR3 totals 14 residues. Germline CDR1 and CDR2: LNHDA and SQIVND (reference sequence). V lost 7 bases to trimming and J lost 3 bases; unmatched junction nucleotides: 8.

This sequence joins TRBV28 and TRBJ2-7, with TRBD1 as a possible D gene (5 bases). V dropped 3 bases and J dropped 2 bases, with 20 bases sitting between them. Germline V gene data show CDR1 as MDHEN and CDR2 as SYDVKM. This CDR3 comprises 17 residues. As DNA, the CDR3 is TGTGCCAGCAGTTTGGGTGGTCAAGGGGCGGATGCCTACGAGCAGTACTTC. This translates into CASSLGGQGADAYEQYF.

The rearrangement links TRBV7-8 to TRBJ2-2; 8 nucleotides line up with TRBD1. The CDR3 totals 15 residues. Germline V gives CDR1 SGHVS, CDR2 FQNEAQ. With V trimmed by 5 bases and J by 1 base, 3 bases remained unmatched. The CDR3 reads CASSPGQGNTGELFF. In nucleotides, the CDR3 is TGTGCCAGCAGCCCAGGACAGGGGAACACCGGGGAGCTGTTTTTT.

This clone was seen a few times. The V call is TRBV7-2, the J call TRBJ1-6; 7 bases align to TRBD1. V lost 0 bases and J lost 9; bases outside the gene matches: 8. The V gene's germline CDR1 is SGHTA and CDR2 FQGNSA. This CDR3 spans 16 amino acids. This chain's CDR3 is CASSLAGTALSSPLHF. CDR3 sequence (DNA): TGTGCCAGCAGCTTAGCGGGGACAGCCCTTTCTTCACCCCTCCACTTT.

The chain links TRBV6-1 to TRBJ2-7, with D perhaps TRBD1 (6 bases). The CDR3 totals 13 residues. Germline V CDR1 and CDR2: MNHNS, SASEGT. The V end was cut by 11 bases, the J end by 3 bases, with 17 bases between. CDR3 in amino acids: CASGASSGYEQYF. The CDR3 coding sequence is TGTGCCTCAGGGGCTAGCAGTGGCTACGAGCAGTACTTC.

The gene calls are TRBV15 and TRBJ2-3, with 9 bases lining up with TRBD1. CDR3 length equals 16 residues. J was trimmed by 4 bases and V by 5 bases; bases with no gene match: 10. Per germline, CDR1 LNHNV and CDR2 YYDKDF (reference sequence). CDR3 bases: TGTGCCACCAGCCCGTCCGGGACAGGGTTCCCAGATACGCAGTATTTT. It specifies CATSPSGTGFPDTQYF.

V and J are TRBV5-1 and TRBJ2-5, with 9 bases aligning to TRBD2. The DNA end is a closer match to TRBJ2-7, so the J assignment may be wrong. CDR1 is SGHRS, CDR2 YFSETQ, per germline. The CDR3 totals 15 residues. The DNA for the CDR3 is TGCGCCAGCAGGGGAGTTACTAGCGGGTCCTACGAGCAGTACTTC. Its translation is CASRGVTSGSYEQYF.

This clone was seen once. This chain uses TRBV19 with TRBJ1-2, with D maybe TRBD1 (5 bases). Trimming shortened V by 3 bases and J by 8 bases, and 16 bases separated the two germline ends. CDR3 length equals 14 residues. Per germline, CDR1 LNHDA and CDR2 SQIVND (reference sequence). CDR3 bases: TGTGCCAGTAGTATTTCCTCTCAGGGTGGAGGCTACACCTTC. Amino acids: CASSISSQGGGYTF.

The gene calls are TRBV28 and TRBJ1-6; possible D gene TRBD1, 5 bases. This CDR3 has 16 amino acids. Trimming cost V 3 bases and J 4 bases, with 13 bases left between them. From germline, CDR1 is MDHEN and CDR2 SYDVKM. CDR3 sequence: CASSFLGHQYNSPLHF. Here the CDR3 DNA reads TGTGCCAGCAGTTTTCTTGGACACCAGTATAATTCACCCCTCCACTTT.

The chain employs TRBV5-1 and TRBJ1-5; D remains unclear. V lost 0 bases, J lost 4 bases, and 8 bases lay in between. CDR1 is SGHRS and CDR2 is YFSETQ in the germline V gene. This CDR3 contains 14 residues. This chain's CDR3 is CASSLVGGNQPQHF. The CDR3 bases are TGCGCCAGCAGCTTGGTTGGAGGGAATCAGCCCCAGCATTTT.

The V and J genes are TRBV9 and TRBJ2-5; weak D call: TRBD1 (6 bases). This CDR3 contains 15 residues. Germline lookup yields CDR1 SGDLS and CDR2 YYNGEE. Deletions cut 0 bases from V and 1 base from J, with 10 bases between. The DNA of the CDR3 is TGTGCCAGCAGCGTAGAGGACAGACGCCAAGAGACCCAGTACTTC. It yields the protein CASSVEDRRQETQYF.

Concerning this clone itself: The same CDR3 also results from other DNA sequences found in this sample. The chain uses TRBV6-1 and TRBJ2-5; TRBD2 matches 8 bases. The CDR3 length is 15 residues. The trim removed 2 bases at V and 1 base at J, leaving 3 bases unmatched. Germline V gene lookup returns CDR1 MNHNS and CDR2 SASEGT. The CDR3: CASSELAGGQETQYF. In DNA, the CDR3 is TGTGCCAGCAGTGAATTGGCGGGGGGCCAAGAGACCCAGTACTTC.

Concerning this clone: The same CDR3 arises from other DNA sequences in this sample as well. This CDR3 is CASSLQGSEAFF. The CDR3, as DNA: TGCGCCAGCAGCTTGCAGGGAAGTGAAGCTTTCTTT. The V gene is TRBV5-1, the J gene TRBJ1-1; tentative D call: TRBD1 (5 bases). Germline V gene sequence: CDR1 SGHRS, CDR2 YFSETQ. The ends were cut back, 1 base at V and 7 bases at J, with 8 bases in the middle. The CDR3 has 12 residues.

This clone was detected only a few times. The rearrangement joins TRBV19 to TRBJ1-4, with D possibly being TRBD1 (6 bases). Germline values: CDR1 LNHDA, CDR2 SQIVND (reference sequence). Trimming pared 5 bases from V and 6 bases from J, leaving 19 bases between. CDR3 length: 16 amino acids. The CDR3, as DNA: TGTGCCAGTAGTCGGCAGGGGTACGCAGGGGATGAAAAACTGTTTTTT. Residues: CASSRQGYAGDEKLFF.

This clone showed up just a few times. The chain couples TRBV7-2 to TRBJ2-7; 9 bases line up with TRBD2. V lost 1 base, J lost 4 bases, and 5 bases stayed unmatched. Germline V gene sequence: CDR1 SGHTA, CDR2 FQGNSA. The CDR3 consists of 15 residues. The CDR3 sequence: CASSLVAGGRYEQYF. The CDR3 DNA sequence: TGTGCCAGCAGCTTAGTGGCGGGGGGGCGGTACGAGCAGTACTTC.

The chain links TRBV9 to TRBJ2-7; TRBD1 matches at 11 bases. The germline gives CDR1 SGDLS, CDR2 YYNGEE. This CDR3 has 15 residues. Losses at the gene ends were 4 bases for V and 2 bases for J; bases not matched to a gene: 5. CDR3 sequence: CASSPGTGGTYEQYF. CDR3 coding DNA: TGTGCCAGCAGCCCTGGGACAGGGGGTACCTACGAGCAGTACTTC. Full variable domain (outside the CDR3, taken from reference TRBV9 and TRBJ2-7): DSGVTQTPKHLITATGQRVTLRCSPRSGDLSVYWYQQSLDQGLQFLIQYYNGEERAKGNILERFSAQQFPDLHSELNLSSLELGDSALYFCASSPGTGGTYEQYFGPGTRLTVT.

The rearrangement links TRBV4-3 to TRBJ2-1; 7 bases are a match to TRBD1. CDR1 and CDR2 (germline): LGHNA, YSLEER. The V gene end was trimmed by 3 bases and the J gene end by 4 bases; junction bases not matched to a gene: 6. This CDR3 is built from 15 residues. For the CDR3, the DNA is TGCGCCAGCAGCCAGGGAACAGGGGATTACAATGAGCAGTTCTTC. Protein: CASSQGTGDYNEQFF.

V and J are TRBV25-1 and TRBJ1-1; no clear D gene. Germline assignment: CDR1 MGHDK and CDR2 SYGVNS. Between the trimmed V and J ends, which lost 3 bases and 5 bases, there was a span of 19 bases. The CDR3 extends over 16 amino acids. The CDR3: CASSEVRGPVPTEAFF. In DNA form, the CDR3 reads TGTGCCAGCAGTGAGGTGCGCGGGCCGGTACCAACTGAAGCTTTCTTT.

The rearrangement uses TRBV13 and TRBJ2-5; D may be TRBD2 (6 bases). The germline CDR1 and CDR2 sequences are PRHDT and FYEKMQ (reference sequence). Trimming cost V 1 base and J 4 bases, with 10 bases left between them. The CDR3 is made up of 14 amino acids. DNA of the CDR3: TGTGCCAGCAGCTTAGTCGGGACTGCAGAGACCCAGTACTTC. Encoded protein: CASSLVGTAETQYF.